Shown below are 20 T cell receptor beta chains from a single sample sequenced in a study of T-cell reconstitution after alpha-beta-depleted transplantation in children. The authors prepared the TCRbeta library with unique molecular identifiers. TCRdb re-derived calls from the PCR reads in MiXCR, one entry per CDR3 protein. This table holds 500,000 to 600,000 distinct CDR3 sequences, 32% found once. Material: PBMCs from the stem cell graft donor, obtained from the stem cell graft. Receptors were obtained from a human donor who donated a stem cell graft to a child with aplastic anemia.

This clonotype showed up just a few times. The chain links TRBV9 to TRBJ2-3; TRBD2 is a possible D gene (5 bases). CDR3 size: 15 residues. V lost 1 base and J lost 2, with 11 bases in between. Germline CDR1 is SGDLS and CDR2 is YYNGEE. The CDR3 region is CASSVMGVTTDTQYF. CDR3 nucleotide sequence: TGTGCCAGCAGCGTAATGGGAGTCACCACAGATACGCAGTATTTT.

The genes are TRBV5-8 and TRBJ1-5; D ambiguous. The CDR3 has 15 residues. V was cut by 0 bases and J by 3 bases, with 10 bases left in between. Germline lookup yields CDR1 SGHTS and CDR2 YDEGEE. The CDR3 bases are TGTGCCAGCAGCTTGGTCCGTGCTGTCAATCAGCCCCAGCATTTT. It yields the protein CASSLVRAVNQPQHF.

The table lists this clonotype with many counts. V usage is TRBV15 and J usage is TRBJ2-7; TRBD2 matches 8 bases. This CDR3 comprises 15 residues. Germline CDR1 is LNHNV and CDR2 is YYDKDF (reference sequence). V shed 0 bases, J shed 6 bases, and the junction held 7 bases outside the gene matches. The CDR3 protein is CATSREYGRAVEQYF. The CDR3 DNA is TGTGCCACCAGCAGAGAGTACGGGAGGGCGGTCGAGCAGTACTTC. Based on the CDR3 plus reference TRBV15 and TRBJ2-7, the full variable domain is DAMVIQNPRYQVTQFGKPVTLSCSQTLNHNVMYWYQQKSSQAPKLLFHYYDKDFNNEADTPDNFQSRRPNTSFCFLDIRSPGLGDTAMYLCATSREYGRAVEQYFGPGTRLTVT.

This CDR3 is CASSLGLAGGSDEQFF. DNA for the CDR3: TGTGCCAGCAGCTTAGGGCTAGCGGGAGGGAGTGATGAGCAGTTCTTC. This chain uses TRBV7-7 with TRBJ2-1; 12 nucleotides align to TRBD2. The CDR3 contains 16 residues. The V gene's germline CDR1 is SSHAT and CDR2 FNYEAQ (reference sequence). Trimming removed 1 base from V and 8 bases from J; junction bases left unmatched: 6.

The CDR3 region is CASSRAGLDTQYF. CDR3 nucleotide sequence: TGTGCCAGCAGCCGCGCCGGGCTAGATACGCAGTATTTT. V gene TRBV12-3 or TRBV12-4 combines with J gene TRBJ2-3; no firm D call. The CDR3 runs 13 residues. V was cut by 6 bases and J by 5 bases, with 12 bases left in between.

This clonotype has more than one count but fewer than ten. V usage is TRBV5-5 and J usage is TRBJ2-2; a weak D match, TRBD1 (6 bases). This CDR3 is 15 amino acids long. Germline V lookup: CDR1 SGHKS, CDR2 YYEKEE (reference sequence). V shed 5 bases and J shed 0 bases, with 11 bases lying between them. Here the CDR3 DNA reads TGTGCCAGCAGACGGGACACCTCGAACACCGGGGAGCTGTTTTTT. Residues: CASRRDTSNTGELFF.

This clonotype was seen many times. J is TRBJ2-1 and V is TRBV7-2; D gene ambiguous. V gave up 2 bases and J gave up 5 bases, with 7 bases separating them. The CDR3 has 13 amino acids. Germline values: CDR1 SGHTA, CDR2 FQGNSA. The CDR3 DNA reads TGTGCCAGCAGCTTAACGTTGGACAATGAGCAGTTCTTC. Protein: CASSLTLDNEQFF.

This clonotype was seen only a few times. This chain connects TRBV20-1 to TRBJ2-7; 9 nucleotides agree with TRBD2. Germline V CDR1 and CDR2: DFQATT, SNEGSKA (reference sequence). This CDR3 has 16 amino acids. V dropped 0 bases and J dropped 3; count of bases not matched to a gene: 9. The CDR3 coding sequence is TGCAGTGCTAGAGATCGGTTAGCGGGAGCCATCTACGAGCAGTACTTC. It encodes CSARDRLAGAIYEQYF.

This chain joins TRBV30 and TRBJ1-5; a weak D match, TRBD1 (6 bases). Germline V gene lookup returns CDR1 GTSNPN and CDR2 SVGIG (reference sequence). The ends were cut back, 1 base at V and 3 bases at J, with 10 bases in the middle. The CDR3 consists of 14 residues. The CDR3 loop reads CAWSGRTANQPQHF. The CDR3 coding sequence is TGTGCCTGGAGTGGCAGGACAGCCAATCAGCCCCAGCATTTT.

In this sample, this clonotype turned up a few times. The chain uses TRBV28 and TRBJ1-2; no clear D. The CDR3 extends over 14 amino acids. Trimming cost V 6 bases and J 4 bases, with 15 bases left between them. Germline V gene data show CDR1 as MDHEN and CDR2 as SYDVKM. As DNA, the CDR3 is TGTGCCAGCAGGATTTCGGGCCCTGCCTATGGCTACACCTTC. Its protein is CASRISGPAYGYTF.

The genes are TRBV12-3 or TRBV12-4 and TRBJ1-1; 7 bases match TRBD1. V trimming: 7 bases; J trimming: 1 base; junction bases outside the gene matches: 9. The CDR3 spans 15 residues. As DNA, the CDR3 is TGTGCCAGCAACTCCAGGACAGGACCGAACACTGAAGCTTTCTTT. Translation gives CASNSRTGPNTEAFF.

This clonotype was seen at least ten times. V is TRBV10-3 and J is TRBJ2-5; the D is unclear. The germline V gene has CDR1 ENHRY and CDR2 SYGVKD. The CDR3 has 14 residues. Trimming took off 0 bases at V and 3 bases at J, with 8 bases between the two ends. The CDR3: CAISESNAKETQYF. The CDR3 DNA follows: TGTGCCATCAGTGAGTCGAATGCAAAAGAGACCCAGTACTTC.

The V call is TRBV18, the J call TRBJ1-2, with D possibly matching TRBD1 (6 bases). CDR1 and CDR2 from the germline V gene are KGHSH and LQKENI. The V gene lost 3 bases and the J gene lost 8 bases, with 16 bases spanning the gap. The CDR3 loop spans 14 amino acids. The CDR3 sequence: CASSPPGTREGYTF. Here the CDR3 DNA reads TGTGCCAGCTCACCTCCCGGGACAAGGGAGGGCTACACCTTC.

This clonotype was seen at least ten times. V and J are TRBV15 and TRBJ2-1; the D gene could be TRBD1 or TRBD2 (5 bases each). The ends were cut back, 3 bases at V and 12 bases at J, with 21 bases in the middle. The length of the CDR3 is 15 residues. The V gene's germline CDR1 is LNHNV and CDR2 YYDKDF (reference sequence). This CDR3 is CATSRTLGFFGGQFF. CDR3 in DNA: TGTGCCACCAGCAGGACGCTAGGCTTTTTTGGGGGGCAGTTCTTC.

V and J are TRBV20-1 and TRBJ1-2; maybe TRBD1 (6 bases). The V gene lost 1 base and the J gene lost 4 bases, with 13 bases spanning the gap. This CDR3 comprises 14 residues. The V gene's germline CDR1 is DFQATT and CDR2 SNEGSKA (reference sequence). CDR3: CSARGSGVGYGYTF. In nucleotides, the CDR3 is TGCAGTGCTAGAGGCTCAGGGGTCGGCTATGGCTACACCTTC.

The rearrangement joins TRBV18 to TRBJ1-5, with D perhaps matching TRBD1 (6 bases). Trimming stripped 5 bases from V and 1 base from J, with 15 bases between. The germline gives CDR1 KGHSH, CDR2 LQKENI. The CDR3 consists of 16 residues. The CDR3 region has the DNA TGTGCCAGCTCAGAAAACAGGGTAATAAGCAATCAGCCCCAGCATTTT. This encodes CASSENRVISNQPQHF.

This clonotype was observed a few times. The chain combines TRBV29-1 with TRBJ1-1, with 7 bases fitting TRBD1. The CDR3 is 12 residues long. Germline CDR1 and CDR2: SQVTM and ANQGSEA. V was clipped by 6 bases and J by 4 bases; unmatched bases: 5. The CDR3 sequence is CSVHRGGTEAFF. For the CDR3, the DNA is TGCAGCGTACACAGGGGCGGCACTGAAGCTTTCTTT.

This clonotype has only a few counts. The chain links TRBV29-1 to TRBJ2-1; 8 positions agree with TRBD2. V lost 6 bases, J lost 7 bases, and 11 bases stayed unmatched. The CDR3 is 14 residues long. Germline V gene sequence: CDR1 SQVTM, CDR2 ANQGSEA. The CDR3 DNA is TGCAGCGTGGATAGCGGGACCCGGCGGAATGAGCAGTTCTTC. This sequence encodes CSVDSGTRRNEQFF.

The V call is TRBV12-3 or TRBV12-4, the J call TRBJ2-3, with D possibly being TRBD2 (6 bases). The CDR3 runs to 17 residues. Trimming left V 6 bases short and J 2 bases short, with 21 bases between. The CDR3 sequence is CASRRGSGFLITDTQYF. The CDR3 bases are TGTGCCAGCAGGCGGGGATCAGGGTTTTTAATCACAGATACGCAGTATTTT.

V gene TRBV12-3 or TRBV12-4 combines with J gene TRBJ1-2; D call uncertain. The length of the CDR3 is 16 residues. With 6 bases removed from V and 4 bases from J, the gap between germline ends came to 21 bases. The CDR3 loop reads CASSRGRSSARYGYTF. Written as DNA, the CDR3 is TGTGCCAGCAGCCGAGGACGTTCCTCCGCACGCTATGGCTACACCTTC.